This TCR beta chain is from a study of blood T cells in healthy people across ages. This clonotype appeared a few times. Primers used in a second PCR of about 6 to 11 cycles were a sample-barcoded 5' primer and a J-beta primer mix. Every molecule of cDNA carried a tag from a template-switch adaptor with 12 random nucleotides. In TCRdb, the 5' RACE reads were re-called with MiXCR into one record per CDR3 protein. Of around 1,700,000 distinct CDR3 sequences in the sample, about 30% are singletons; the top ten hold approximately 7.7%. The trim removed 6 bases at V and 0 bases at J, leaving 7 bases unmatched. CDR3 length: 16 residues. The germline V gene has CDR1 LGHNT and CDR2 FRNRAP. Drawing of peripheral blood yielded 7.5 to 10 milliliters from each donor. Extractions gave at least 5.5 micrograms of total RNA per sample.

The sample comprised blood. This TCR derives from a woman in her 30s in good health. The gene calls are TRBV12-5 and TRBJ2-1, with 8 nucleotides matching TRBD2. The CDR3 DNA sequence: TGTGCTAGTGGGTCCACTAGCGGCAGCTCCTACAATGAGCAGTTCTTC. It translates to CASGSTSGSSYNEQFF. Complete variable domain (other parts from reference TRBV12-5 and TRBJ2-1): DARVTQTPRHKVTEMGQEVTMRCQPILGHNTVFWYRQTMMQGLELLAYFRNRAPLDDSGMPKDRFSAEMPDATLATLKIQPSEPRDSAVYFCASGSTSGSSYNEQFFGPGTRLTVL.